A selection of T cell receptor beta chains follows, all from one sample in a study of T cell changes during pregnancy in multiple sclerosis. Sequencing was performed with immunoSEQ multiplex PCR; in TCRdb, only in-frame clones are kept and a portion is missing. This table holds 57,000 or so clones, roughly 93% found once. The sequencing used peripheral blood, collected in the second trimester of pregnancy. The receptors derive from a female donor with multiple sclerosis, enrolled in a pregnancy study. CDR3s leave out the opening cysteine and the closing phenylalanine or tryptophan. A D gene is named only where the DNA matches it firmly.

j_gene,len,d_gene,v_gene,CDR3aa
TRBJ1-2,12,NA,TRBV4-1,ASSQDRLVLGYT
TRBJ2-3,10,NA,TRBV6-5,ASSSQWDTQY
TRBJ2-1,15,TRBD2,TRBV4-1,ASSQGASGGATHEQF
TRBJ1-2,11,NA,TRBV5-5,ASSLQSFYGYT
TRBJ2-1,13,TRBD2,TRBV7-9,ASSLSGGFYNEQF
TRBJ2-7,12,NA,TRBV7-2,ASSIDRSYYEQY
TRBJ2-1,13,TRBD2,TRBV5-1,ASSLVPSGGGEQF
TRBJ1-2,13,NA,TRBV27,ASSFVDAGVYGYT
TRBJ2-7,14,NA,TRBV7-2,ASSLGGEGVSYEQY
TRBJ1-1,11,NA,TRBV2,ASNWGGELEAF
TRBJ1-1,12,NA,TRBV7-2,ASSFPRGNTEAF
TRBJ2-1,14,NA,TRBV6-5,ASSYWSSTKDNEQF
TRBJ1-3,13,NA,TRBV5-1,ASSEAPFSGNTIY
TRBJ1-4,13,NA,TRBV5-6,ASSLAGGVNEKLF
TRBJ2-1,10,NA,TRBV2,ASKRESDEQF
TRBJ1-4,13,NA,TRBV2,ASSVGVGGNEKLF
TRBJ2-2,12,NA,TRBV19,ASSSQGGPGELF
TRBJ1-2,12,NA,TRBV28,ASALGQGSYGYT
TRBJ1-1,11,NA,TRBV27,ASSLSKSAEAF
TRBJ1-6,10,TRBD1,TRBV2,AISDRYSPLH
TRBJ1-5,14,TRBD1,TRBV11-2,ASSLGTGARNQPQH
TRBJ2-6,13,TRBD1,TRBV6-6,ASSSQGTGANVLT
TRBJ2-4,13,NA,TRBV7-2,ASSLGLVAKNIQY
TRBJ1-2,13,NA,TRBV30,AWSVGLGGVNGYT
TRBJ1-5,14,TRBD1,TRBV4-1,ASSQVGQGKNQPQH
TRBJ2-4,11,NA,TRBV2,ASSETTQNIQY